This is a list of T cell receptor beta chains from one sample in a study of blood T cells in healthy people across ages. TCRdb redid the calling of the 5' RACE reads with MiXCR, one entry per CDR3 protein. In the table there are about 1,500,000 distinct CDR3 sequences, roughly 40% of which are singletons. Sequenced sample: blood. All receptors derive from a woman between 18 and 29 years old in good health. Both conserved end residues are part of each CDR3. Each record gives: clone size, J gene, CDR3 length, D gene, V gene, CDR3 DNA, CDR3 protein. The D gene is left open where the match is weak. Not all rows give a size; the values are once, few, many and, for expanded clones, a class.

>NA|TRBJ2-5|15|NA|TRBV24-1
TGTGCCACCAGTGTCGGGGGGCGCGGGCAAGAGACCCAGTACTTC
CATSVGGRGQETQYF
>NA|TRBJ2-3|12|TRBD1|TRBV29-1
TGCAGCGCCGGACAGGCCACAGATACGCAGTATTTT
CSAGQATDTQYF
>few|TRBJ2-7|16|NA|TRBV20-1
TGCAGTGCGCTGTCCGTCGAGTGGGGGGACTCCTACGAGCAGTACTTC
CSALSVEWGDSYEQYF
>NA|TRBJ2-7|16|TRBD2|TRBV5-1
TGCGCCAGCAGCACGAGACTAGCGGGCGCCTACAATGAGCAGTACTTC
CASSTRLAGAYNEQYF
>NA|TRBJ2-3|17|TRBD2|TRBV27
TGTGCCAGCAGTTTATCTCTAGCGGGGGTTAGCACAGATACGCAGTATTTT
CASSLSLAGVSTDTQYF
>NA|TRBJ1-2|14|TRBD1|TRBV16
TGTGCCAGCCGAGGGACAGCTACTAACTATGGCTACACCTTC
CASRGTATNYGYTF
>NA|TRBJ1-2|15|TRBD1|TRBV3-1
TGTGCCAGCAGACTTGGGACAGGCCGCGGTGGTGGCTACACCTTC
CASRLGTGRGGGYTF
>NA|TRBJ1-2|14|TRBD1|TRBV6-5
TGTGCCAGCAGTGACCCGGGACAGGGTGTGGGTTACACCTTC
CASSDPGQGVGYTF
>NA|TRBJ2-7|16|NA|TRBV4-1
TGCGCCAGCAGCCAAGATCCTGCGGGGGCCGTCTACGAGCAGTACTTC
CASSQDPAGAVYEQYF
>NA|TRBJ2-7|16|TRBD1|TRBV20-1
TGCAGTGCTAGAGTGGTGACAGGGGTCATCCCCTACGAGCAGTACTTC
CSARVVTGVIPYEQYF
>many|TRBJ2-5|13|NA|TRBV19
TGTGCCAGTAGTCTAAGTGTGGGGACGGAGCAGTACTTC
CASSLSVGTEQYF
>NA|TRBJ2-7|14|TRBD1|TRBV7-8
TGTGCCAGCAGTTTAACAGGGGGAAAGTACGAGCAGTACTTC
CASSLTGGKYEQYF
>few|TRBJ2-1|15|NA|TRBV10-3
TGTGCCATCAGTGTTACGGGGGATTCCTACAATGAGCAGTTCTTC
CAISVTGDSYNEQFF
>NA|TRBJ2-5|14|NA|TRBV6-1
TGTGCCAGCGAACGGGGGACAGCTCAAGAGACCCAGTACTTC
CASERGTAQETQYF
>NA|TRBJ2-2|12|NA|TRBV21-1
TGTGCCAGCGACAGAGACACCGGGGAGCTGTTTTTT
CASDRDTGELFF
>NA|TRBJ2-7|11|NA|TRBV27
TGTGCCCGCAGTCTCTCCTACGAGCAGTACTTC
CARSLSYEQYF
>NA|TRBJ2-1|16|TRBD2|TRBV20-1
TGCAGTGCTAGACAATTAGCGGGGGGGCTTTCGGGTGAGCAGTTCTTC
CSARQLAGGLSGEQFF
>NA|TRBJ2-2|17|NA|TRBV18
TGTGCCAGCTCACGAAACCCCCCAGGATACAACACCGGGGAGCTGTTTTTT
CASSRNPPGYNTGELFF
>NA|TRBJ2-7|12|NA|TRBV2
TGTGCCAGCATAGGAGTGATCTACGAGCAGTACTTC
CASIGVIYEQYF
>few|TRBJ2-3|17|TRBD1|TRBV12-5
TGTGCTAGTGGTTTGTCGCGGGGGACAGGGACGACAGATACGCAGTATTTT
CASGLSRGTGTTDTQYF
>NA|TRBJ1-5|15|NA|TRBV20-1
TGCAGTGCTAACAGGGAGCTTCATAGCAATCAGCCCCAGCATTTT
CSANRELHSNQPQHF
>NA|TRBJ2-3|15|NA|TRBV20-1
TGCAGTGCTAGTAGAGCGTACCTCCGCACAGATACGCAGTATTTT
CSASRAYLRTDTQYF
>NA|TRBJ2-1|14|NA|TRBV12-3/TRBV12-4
TGTGCCAGCAGACAGAATCGAGGTCACAAGGAGCAGTTCTTC
CASRQNRGHKEQFF
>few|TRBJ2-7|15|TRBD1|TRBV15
TGTGCCACCAGCATCGACAGGGCCCTCTCCTACGAGCAGTACTTC
CATSIDRALSYEQYF
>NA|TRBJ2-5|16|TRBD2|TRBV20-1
TGCAGTGCTAGAGATCTGGCTAGCGGGGGTGATGAGACCCAGTACTTC
CSARDLASGGDETQYF
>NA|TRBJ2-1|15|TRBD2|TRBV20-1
TGCAGTGCGAAGAAACTAGCGGGGATATACAATGAGCAGTTCTTC
CSAKKLAGIYNEQFF
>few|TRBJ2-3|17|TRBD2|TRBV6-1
TGTGCCAGCAGTCCGCTAAGGAAGCGGGGAAGCACAGATACGCAGTATTTT
CASSPLRKRGSTDTQYF
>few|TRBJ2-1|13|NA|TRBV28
TGTGCCAGCAGCCTCTTTTCGGCTGGTAAGCAGTTCTTC
CASSLFSAGKQFF
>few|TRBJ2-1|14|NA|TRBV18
TGTGCCAGCTCACGTCCGAGGGAGTACAATGAGCAGTTCTTC
CASSRPREYNEQFF
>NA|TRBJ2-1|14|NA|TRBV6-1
TGTGCCAGCAACCCAACTAGCTCCTACAATGGGCAGTTCTTC
CASNPTSSYNGQFF
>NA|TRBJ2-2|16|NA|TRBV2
TGTGCCAGCAGTGCAAGATCAGGGTTACCGACCGGGGAGCTGTTTTTT
CASSARSGLPTGELFF
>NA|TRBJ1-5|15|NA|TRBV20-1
TGCAGTGCTAGAGATCCGGTGGGGTCGGGTCAGCCCCAGCATTTT
CSARDPVGSGQPQHF
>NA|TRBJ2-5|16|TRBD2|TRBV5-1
TGCGCCAGCAGCTTGGCCGGACTAGCGGACCAAGAGACCCAGTACTTC
CASSLAGLADQETQYF
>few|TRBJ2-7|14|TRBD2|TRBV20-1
TGCAGTGCCGTGGCGGGGGGGCTATCCTACGAGCAGTACTTC
CSAVAGGLSYEQYF
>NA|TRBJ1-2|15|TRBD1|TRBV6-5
TGTGCCAGCAGTCCGCCCCAGGGGGCAGGCTATGGCTACACCTTC
CASSPPQGAGYGYTF
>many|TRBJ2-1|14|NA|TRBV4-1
TGCGCCAGCAGCCGGGACGGCTCCTACAATGAGCAGTTCTTC
CASSRDGSYNEQFF
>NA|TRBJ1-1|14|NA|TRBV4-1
TGCGCCAGCAGCCAAGATTTTACCGGGGCTGAAGCTTTCTTT
CASSQDFTGAEAFF
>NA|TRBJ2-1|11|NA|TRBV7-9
TGTGCCGGCAGCTTAGGGGATGAGCAGTTCTTC
CAGSLGDEQFF
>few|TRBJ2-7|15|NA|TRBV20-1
TGCAGTGCCTCCCCGTTGGGGAGGAGCTCCTACGAGCAGTACTTC
CSASPLGRSSYEQYF
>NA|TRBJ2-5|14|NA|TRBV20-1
TGCAGTGCCTCCAAACCGGGCACCCAAGAGACCCAGTACTTC
CSASKPGTQETQYF
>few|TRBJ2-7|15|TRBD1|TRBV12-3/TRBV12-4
TGTGCCAGCAGCCTCGGGACAGGAAGAGCCTACGAGCAGTACTTC
CASSLGTGRAYEQYF
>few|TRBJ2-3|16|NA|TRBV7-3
TGTGCCAGCAGCGAAAAAGGTTTTGGCCCAACAGATACGCAGTATTTT
CASSEKGFGPTDTQYF
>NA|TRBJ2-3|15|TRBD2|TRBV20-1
TGCAGTGCCATTGGACTAGCTGGTATCACAGATACGCAGTATTTT
CSAIGLAGITDTQYF
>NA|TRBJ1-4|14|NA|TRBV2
TGTGCCAGCAGCTTTGACGGATATAATGAAAAACTGTTTTTT
CASSFDGYNEKLFF
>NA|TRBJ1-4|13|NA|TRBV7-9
TGTGCCAGCATTAGTGGTAATCAAGAAAAACTGTTTTTT
CASISGNQEKLFF
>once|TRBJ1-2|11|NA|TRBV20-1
TGCAGTGCTAGGGCTCGGGTAGGCTACACCTTC
CSARARVGYTF
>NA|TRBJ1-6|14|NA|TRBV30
TGTGCCTGGAGGGCAGTCTCCCTCCAATCACCCCTCCACTTT
CAWRAVSLQSPLHF
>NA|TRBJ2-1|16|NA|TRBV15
TGTGCCACCAGCCCACACGCGGTACTAGCTGACAATGAGCAGTTCTTC
CATSPHAVLADNEQFF
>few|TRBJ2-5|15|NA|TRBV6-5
TGTGCCAGCAGTTCACCTAATGAGTACCAAGAGACCCAGTACTTC
CASSSPNEYQETQYF
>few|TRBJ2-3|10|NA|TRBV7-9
TGTGCCAGCCCTGAGGATACGCAGTATTTT
CASPEDTQYF
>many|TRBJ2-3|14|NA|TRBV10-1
TGCGCCAGCAGTGCGGCGGCTAGCACAGATACGCAGTATTTT
CASSAAASTDTQYF
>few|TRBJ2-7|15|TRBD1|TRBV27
TGTGCCAGCTCCCCGGGACAGGGAGGTGTCTACGAGCAGTACTTC
CASSPGQGGVYEQYF
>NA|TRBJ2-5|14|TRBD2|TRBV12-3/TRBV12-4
TGTGCCAGCAATTTTGGCGGGAGTACGGAGACCCAGTACTTC
CASNFGGSTETQYF
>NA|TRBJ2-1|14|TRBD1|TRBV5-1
TGCGCCAGCAGCAACCGGGACAGGGTGACTGAGCAGTTCTTC
CASSNRDRVTEQFF
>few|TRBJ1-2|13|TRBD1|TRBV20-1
TGCAGTGCCCAGTCCCGGGACAGCTATGGCTACACCTTC
CSAQSRDSYGYTF
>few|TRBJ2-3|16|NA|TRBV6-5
TGTGCCAGCAGTTACTCTCGACAGTCCCGCACAGATACGCAGTATTTT
CASSYSRQSRTDTQYF
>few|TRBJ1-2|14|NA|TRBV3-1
TGTGCCAGCAGCCAAGAAGGACAGAACTATGGCTACACCTTC
CASSQEGQNYGYTF